Listed here are 22 T cell receptor beta chains from one sample, sequenced in a study of blood T cell repertoires in COVID-19. Using immunoSEQ multiplex PCR, the repertoire was profiled, and TCRdb retains in-frame clones only, with some absent. The sample shows around 100,000 clones, just under 90% of them seen only once. Sample: peripheral blood. These receptors were obtained from a woman aged 50 to 65 with acute or convalescent COVID-19.

This sequence joins TRBV28 and TRBJ1-4, with TRBD1 identical over 8 bases. Germline CDR1 MDHEN, CDR2 SYDVKM. The length of the CDR3 is 15 residues. Germline trimming cut 6 bases from V and 3 bases from J; bases unmatched to any gene: 6. CDR3 amino acids: CASSVRTGPNEKLFF. The CDR3 nucleotides are TGTGCCAGCAGCGTAAGGACAGGGCCTAATGAAAAACTGTTTTTT.

The rearrangement links TRBV28 to TRBJ2-3, with D possibly matching TRBD2 (5 bases). Trimming cost V 1 base and J 3 bases, with 14 bases left between them. The CDR3 is made up of 16 amino acids. Germline V gene sequence: CDR1 MDHEN, CDR2 SYDVKM. The CDR3 is CASSLFRGLGTDTQYF. The CDR3, as DNA: TGTGCCAGCAGTTTATTTCGGGGTCTGGGGACAGATACGCAGTATTTT. Full variable domain (rest looked up from reference TRBV28 and TRBJ2-3): DVKVTQSSRYLVKRTGEKVFLECVQDMDHENMFWYRQDPGLGLRLIYFSYDVKMKEKGDIPEGYSVSREKKERFSLILESASTNQTSMYLCASSLFRGLGTDTQYFGPGTRLTVL.

The V call is TRBV10-3, the J call TRBJ2-2; weak D call: TRBD1 (6 bases). With 0 bases removed from V and 6 bases from J, the gap between germline ends came to 8 bases. Germline V lookup: CDR1 ENHRY, CDR2 SYGVKD. The CDR3 runs 14 residues. The CDR3 sequence: CAISESGGAGELFF. The CDR3 DNA is TGTGCCATCAGTGAGTCTGGGGGCGCCGGGGAGCTGTTTTTT.

The genes are TRBV7-9 and TRBJ2-7, with 9 bases fitting TRBD1. J was trimmed by 4 bases and V by 6 bases; bases with no gene match: 4. Germline V gene data show CDR1 as SEHNR and CDR2 as FQNEAQ (reference sequence). This CDR3 spans 13 amino acids. DNA of the CDR3: TGTGCCAGCAGAGGGGGACAGGGTTACGAGCAGTACTTC. Translated: CASRGGQGYEQYF.

This rearrangement joins TRBV19 to TRBJ2-5; the match to TRBD2 covers 9 bases. J lost 5 bases, V lost 0 bases, and 7 bases had no gene match. Germline assignment: CDR1 LNHDA and CDR2 SQIVND (reference sequence). The CDR3 consists of 16 residues. The CDR3 loop reads CASSIEGGRAVETQYF. In nucleotides, the CDR3 is TGTGCCAGTAGTATAGAAGGCGGGAGGGCCGTGGAGACCCAGTACTTC. Together with reference TRBV19 and TRBJ2-5, the CDR3 gives the full variable domain: DGGITQSPKYLFRKEGQNVTLSCEQNLNHDAMYWYRQDPGQGLRLIYYSQIVNDFQKGDIAEGYSVSREKKESFPLTVTSAQKNPTAFYLCASSIEGGRAVETQYFGPGTRLLVL.

V and J are TRBV7-8 and TRBJ1-2; D unresolved. V lost 0 bases to trimming and J lost 6 bases, with 8 bases between them. The CDR3 spans 13 residues. The germline CDR1 and CDR2 sequences are SGHVS and FQNEAQ. CDR3 nucleotide sequence: TGTGCCAGCAGCTTAGCCGGGTCTAATGGCTACACCTTC. It specifies CASSLAGSNGYTF. Together with reference TRBV7-8 and TRBJ1-2, the CDR3 gives the full variable domain: GAGVSQSPRYKVAKRGQDVALRCDPISGHVSLFWYQQALGQGPEFLTYFQNEAQLDKSGLPSDRFFAERPEGSVSTLKIQRTQQEDSAVYLCASSLAGSNGYTFGSGTRLTVV.

The genes are TRBV7-9 and TRBJ2-5; 8 bases fit TRBD2. Trimming took 6 bases from V and 9 from J; bases not matched to a gene: 12. The CDR3 has 14 residues. Per germline, CDR1 SEHNR and CDR2 FQNEAQ (reference sequence). CDR3 coding DNA: TGTGCCAGCAGACCTCTGACTAGCGTCAAGGCCCAGTACTTC. This codes for CASRPLTSVKAQYF. Full variable domain (rest looked up from reference TRBV7-9 and TRBJ2-5): DTGVSQNPRHKITKRGQNVTFRCDPISEHNRLYWYRQTLGQGPEFLTYFQNEAQLEKSRLLSDRFSAERPKGSFSTLEIQRTEQGDSAMYLCASRPLTSVKAQYFGPGTRLLVL.

The chain uses TRBV7-3 and TRBJ2-6, with 7 bases fitting TRBD1. Germline V gene lookup returns CDR1 SGHTA and CDR2 FQGTGA. The CDR3 consists of 15 residues. With V trimmed by 5 bases and J by 1 base, 2 bases remained unmatched. CDR3 in DNA: TGTGCCAGCAGCCCACAGGGGTCTGGGGCCAACGTCCTGACTTTC. It is translated as CASSPQGSGANVLTF.

Comments on this clone: At one end the junction does not follow the germline gene, possibly because of a read error. J is TRBJ2-3 and V is TRBV4-1, with D possibly matching TRBD1 (6 bases). Germline V gene data show CDR1 as MGHRA and CDR2 as YSYEKL. This CDR3 has 14 residues. This chain's CDR3 is CASSQDRDTHTQYF. CDR3 coding DNA: TGCGCCAGCAGCCAAGATAGGGACACACATACGCAGTATTTT.

V is TRBV7-9 and J is TRBJ2-7; 7 bases are a match to TRBD2. Losses at the gene ends were 5 bases for V and 3 bases for J; bases not matched to a gene: 7. Germline-derived CDR1 and CDR2 are SEHNR and FQNEAQ (reference sequence). This CDR3 spans 14 amino acids. This CDR3 reads CASSHVGEGYEQYF. CDR3 coding DNA: TGTGCCAGCAGCCATGTGGGGGAGGGCTACGAGCAGTACTTC.

The chain joins TRBV15 to TRBJ2-3, with 11 bases fitting TRBD2. V lost 0 bases, J lost 4 bases, and 9 bases stayed unmatched. CDR1 and CDR2 from the germline V gene are LNHNV and YYDKDF (reference sequence). This CDR3 spans 18 amino acids. The CDR3 reads CATSRELWASGGPDTQYF. The DNA of the CDR3 is TGTGCCACCAGCAGAGAACTCTGGGCTAGCGGGGGGCCAGATACGCAGTATTTT.

This sequence joins TRBV7-3 and TRBJ2-4; weak D call: TRBD1 (5 bases). The V end lost 5 bases, the J end lost 15 bases, and 20 bases lay between the germline ends. CDR1 is SGHTA, CDR2 FQGTGA, per germline. The CDR3 is 13 residues long. CDR3 coding DNA: TGTGCCAGCAGCCCCACCCTGGTGGGGCCAAGGTACTTC. Amino acids: CASSPTLVGPRYF. The full variable domain, its missing parts supplied by reference TRBV7-3 and TRBJ2-4, is GAGVSQTPSNKVTEKGKYVELRCDPISGHTALYWYRQSLGQGPEFLIYFQGTGAADDSGLPNDRFFAVRPEGSVSTLKIQRTERGDSAVYLCASSPTLVGPRYFGAGTRLSVL.

The chain has TRBV5-1 and TRBJ1-2; 8 bases are a match to TRBD1. The CDR3 has 15 amino acids. V was pared by 5 bases and J by 4 bases, with 10 bases of the junction left unmatched. Germline V gene sequence: CDR1 SGHRS, CDR2 YFSETQ. The chain's CDR3 is CASRSGQGGLYGYTF. In nucleotides, the CDR3 is TGCGCCAGCAGATCTGGACAGGGAGGCCTCTATGGCTACACCTTC. Using reference TRBV5-1 and TRBJ1-2 for the parts outside the CDR3, the full variable domain is KAGVTQTPRYLIKTRGQQVTLSCSPISGHRSVSWYQQTPGQGLQFLFEYFSETQRNKGNFPGRFSGRQFSNSRSEMNVSTLELGDSALYLCASRSGQGGLYGYTFGSGTRLTVV.

This clone was picked up a small number of times. V is TRBV4-3 and J is TRBJ1-3; TRBD1 agrees at 7 bases. Unmatched junction bases numbered 13, after V lost 0 bases and J lost 2 bases. This CDR3 has 19 amino acids. The germline CDR1 and CDR2 sequences are LGHNA and YSLEER. The CDR3 sequence is CASSQDPARGNVAGNTIYF. The CDR3 DNA reads as TGCGCCAGCAGCCAAGACCCGGCCAGGGGGAATGTGGCTGGAAACACCATATATTTT.

The V and J genes are TRBV30 and TRBJ1-5, with D possibly matching TRBD1 (5 bases). The CDR3 extends over 14 amino acids. Trimming took off 1 base at V and 5 bases at J, with 12 bases between the two ends. Germline V gene lookup returns CDR1 GTSNPN and CDR2 SVGIG (reference sequence). This CDR3 reads CAWSEGSGYQPQHF. The CDR3 DNA reads TGTGCCTGGAGTGAGGGATCAGGGTATCAGCCCCAGCATTTT.

The V gene is TRBV28, the J gene TRBJ2-7, with a weak D call TRBD2 (6 bases). V was pared by 7 bases and J by 5 bases, with 21 bases between. Germline lookup yields CDR1 MDHEN and CDR2 SYDVKM. There are 15 residues in the CDR3. The CDR3 spells CASTPGGRGAHEQYF. CDR3 coding DNA: TGTGCCAGCACCCCCGGTGGTCGCGGGGCTCACGAGCAGTACTTC. Supplemented by reference TRBV28 and TRBJ2-7, the full variable domain reads DVKVTQSSRYLVKRTGEKVFLECVQDMDHENMFWYRQDPGLGLRLIYFSYDVKMKEKGDIPEGYSVSREKKERFSLILESASTNQTSMYLCASTPGGRGAHEQYFGPGTRLTVT.

CDR3 nucleotide sequence: TGTGCCTGGGCCCAGGGGTGGGGGTATGGCTACACCTTC. Amino acid sequence: CAWAQGWGYGYTF. The chain employs TRBV30 and TRBJ1-2; TRBD1 might be the D (6 bases). V gave up 5 bases and J gave up 5 bases, with 15 bases separating them. Per germline, CDR1 GTSNPN and CDR2 SVGIG (reference sequence). The length of the CDR3 is 13 residues.

This CDR3 is CASSYTVRSETQYF. The CDR3 DNA reads as TGTGCCAGCAGTTACACGGTCAGGTCCGAGACCCAGTACTTC. The gene calls are TRBV6-5 and TRBJ2-5; D remains unclear. This CDR3 has 14 amino acids. Trimming cost V 2 bases and J 5 bases, with 12 bases left between them. The germline V gene has CDR1 MNHEY and CDR2 SVGAGI.

This rearrangement joins TRBV30 to TRBJ1-5; tentatively, D is TRBD1 (6 bases). The V end lost 1 base, the J end lost 5 bases, and 12 bases lay between the germline ends. The CDR3 contains 14 residues. Germline V CDR1 and CDR2: GTSNPN, SVGIG (reference sequence). This chain's CDR3 is CAWSAWGRDQPQHF. The CDR3 nucleotides read TGTGCCTGGAGTGCGTGGGGGCGAGATCAGCCCCAGCATTTT.

The chain has TRBV19 and TRBJ1-5; 8 bases are a match to TRBD1. Trimming at V came to 4 bases and at J to 3 bases, leaving 8 bases not matched to a gene. From germline, CDR1 is LNHDA and CDR2 SQIVND (reference sequence). This CDR3 spans 16 amino acids. The chain's CDR3 is CASSKHSGQDNQPQHF. The CDR3 nucleotides read TGTGCCAGTAGTAAACACTCGGGACAGGACAATCAGCCCCAGCATTTT.

The V call is TRBV27, the J call TRBJ2-7; TRBD2 matches 8 bases. The CDR3 loop spans 16 amino acids. Losses at the gene ends were 5 bases for V and 5 bases for J; bases not matched to a gene: 14. Per the germline V gene, CDR1 is MNHEY and CDR2 is SMNVEV (reference sequence). The CDR3 DNA is TGTGCCAGCAGTCCCTCTCACGGGACTAGGTGGAACGAGCAGTACTTC. Amino acids: CASSPSHGTRWNEQYF.

The genes are TRBV19 and TRBJ2-2; D might be TRBD2 (6 bases). V gave up 1 base and J gave up 3 bases, with 9 bases separating them. The CDR3 is made up of 15 amino acids. CDR1 is LNHDA, CDR2 SQIVND, per germline (reference sequence). CDR3 sequence reads: CASSIGRGDTGELFF. The CDR3 DNA sequence: TGTGCCAGTAGTATAGGGAGGGGTGACACCGGGGAGCTGTTTTTT.